This T cell receptor beta chain was documented in a study of T cells in Graves' hyperthyroidism and ophthalmopathy. Amplification of TCR beta CDR3 regions used RNA as the template. Carried out on the TCR CDR3, a first-round RT-PCR used the HTBI primer set. One entry per CDR3 protein, called by TCRdb with MiXCR from the multiplex PCR reads. There are a few hundred thousand distinct CDR3 sequences in the sample; roughly 14% occur only once, and roughly 6.6% lies in the top ten. Graves' hyperthyroidism without ophthalmopathy progression within 18 months was termed stable. Disease duration under 2 months; hyperthyroidism patients were aged 18 to 65. Every diagnosis used clinical symptoms, serum thyroxine and TRAb, thyroid ultrasound and orbital computed tomography. This clonotype occurred many times. The CDR3 is made up of 14 amino acids. The germline gives CDR1 SQVTM, CDR2 ANQGSEA. Trimming pared 8 bases from V and 5 bases from J, leaving 22 bases between.

The chain is built from TRBV29-1 and TRBJ2-7; the D gene is possibly TRBD1 (6 bases). This receptor was identified in a woman aged 30 to 39 with Graves' hyperthyroidism. Sequencing was done on a sample of blood. CDR3 coding DNA: TGCAGCTTCCTTAAAAGAGAGGGGGTGAACGAGCAGTACTTC. This encodes CSFLKREGVNEQYF.